The clone carrying this T cell receptor (beta chain) has at least ten counts. What it binds is unknown. The CDR3 has 14 residues. V lost 0 bases and J lost 5, with 13 bases in between. Germline V gene sequence: CDR1 DFQATT, CDR2 SNEGSKA (reference sequence). The data were taken from a study of T cell repertoires in cytomegalovirus infection. Whole-study context: The public TCR beta signatures pointed to both CMV infection and matching HLA type.

TCRdb independently ran MiXCR on the reads; one entry per CDR3 protein. The sample holds over 90,000 distinct CDR3 sequences, about 15% seen once. Points from the study as a whole: Dominating the ex vivo response were TCR beta clonotypes that were CMV-specific and HLA-C-restricted.

Sequenced input: PBMCs. The sequence was collected from a human donor in good health (CMV status not recorded). Some clones in this sample may be carry-over from other donors' samples. The chain joins TRBV20-1 to TRBJ1-2; D perhaps matches TRBD1 (5 bases). Written as DNA, the CDR3 is TGCAGTGCTAGAGATCTGGTCAGGGTTTATGGCTACACCTTC. This codes for CSARDLVRVYGYTF.